This entry describes one T cell receptor beta chain. This clone was counted only a few times. The target of this receptor is not known. Per-base qualities were not stored, and no clone one base away is much larger. The CDR3, from cysteine to phenylalanine, totals 12 residues. The DNA shown is the 36-base CDR3, in frame from base 1. CDR1 and CDR2, looked up from the germline V gene, are SGHDN and FVKESK. A distance of 4 bases separates the germline ends of V and J, which lose 0 bases and 7 bases respectively. Donors were healthy HIV-negative adults with no recently reported acute infections or vaccinations. Only Caucasian adults living in Nashville, Tennessee, USA were represented among the donors. Magnetic negative selection was used to enrich CD4+ T cells, after which naive cells were positively selected on CD45RA and the negative fraction became the memory subset. After blood collection by leukapheresis, PBMCs were isolated using Ficoll-Histopaque density gradient centrifugation and then cryopreserved in the vapor phase of liquid nitrogen. Purity and quantity of every magnetically sorted T cell population were checked by analytical flow cytometry. From each sorted fraction, genomic DNA was isolated and quantified by UV absorbance on a Nanodrop 2000c.

The sample originates from a study of shared clonotypes between healthy human individuals (dated by TCRdb to about 2020). Looking at the study overall: The cohort comprised two women and a few men aged 18 to 49 years. Leukapheresis yielded between about 0.85 and 10 billion PBMCs per donor. For each donor, CD4 naive and CD4 memory were each run on three plates, CD8 naive on two plates, and CD8 memory on one plate. Different laboratories and diverse techniques were used to prepare libraries and sequence TCR repertoires, to increase sequencing depth and limit assay-specific biases. To estimate repertoire size and how much clonotype sharing occurs between individuals, the study deeply sequenced the blood TCR repertoires of 5 or 6 healthy adults.

TCR CDR3 regions were amplified from genomic DNA by multiplex PCR using the deep immunoSEQ assay. For each cell subset, the extracted genomic DNA was distributed evenly across all wells of several immunoSEQ 96-well plates, and each plate served as one replicate. Each replicate PCR for sorted subsets received around 0.2 ug genomic DNA, equal to about 30,000 T cell genomes. The purified libraries were quantified using a Qubit 3.0 fluorometer, sized with a Bioanalyzer 2100, and then quantified again using the KAPA Library Quantification kit. Each immunoSEQ 96-well plate was sequenced on its own single-read 150-cycle Illumina NextSeq 550 flow cell. The paper's processing steps were these. The immunoSEQ output contained only junctional sequences without quality scores, so filtering could not match that applied to full-length reads. Sequences were annotated with PyIR, a Python wrapper for IgBLAST v1.9, and V/J genes and CDR3 were assigned using IMGT germline references. Reads with weak V/J assignments (E-value above 1e-6), missing CDR3, stop codons, out-of-frame junctions, or ambiguous translated residues were removed. V3J clonotypes were defined by identical inferred V gene, J gene, and CDR3 amino acid sequence. Percentage overlap between repertoires was computed as shared unique clonotypes divided by the size of the smaller repertoire. Richness of each repertoire was evaluated using RTK rarefaction, the Chao1 estimator, and Recon v2.1 estimates of unobserved clonotypes. Generation probabilities were computed with OLGA for all TCRbeta clonotypes obtained by the gDNA method from several donors. TCRdb holds this immuneACCESS table with in-frame rearrangements only. Some clones are missing; in checked studies, unresolved V genes explain under half, and the rest has no known cause. V, J and clone size are taken as reported in that table, and D and trimming were inferred from the DNA itself. Within this sample are roughly 1,600,000 clones, with 98% of them counted one time only. The ten largest make up approximately 0.4% of the sample.

Overall results and qualifications from the work: Sharing across several donors was observed for 4.5% to 6.5% of naive CD4, over 3% of naive CD8, about 2.5% of memory CD4, and roughly 0.43% of memory CD8 clonotypes. The small number of donors limited the genetic and exposure-history diversity represented. Sampling was limited to blood, and TCR repertoires in tissue likely differ from TCR repertoires in blood. Pairwise subsampling led to the expectation that sequencing depth would affect the degree of clonotype sharing among donors. Compared with non-shared clonotypes, clonotypes shared by all four sorted-subset donors had higher generation probabilities. Naive subsets generally had larger estimated clonotype richness than memory subsets did. Rarefaction of sorted-subset datasets indicated incomplete sequencing despite the large sequencing depth.

Rearrangement joined TRBV14 to TRBJ2-1; the D gene lacks a confident call. The TCR originated in a young man in good health. The sample comprised naive CD4+ T cells sorted from blood. The sample's cell subset or site label, decoded: CD45RA+ positively selected. The bases are TGTGCCAGCAGCCAAGAGGAGAATGAGCAGTTCTTC. Its coded protein is CASSQEENEQFF. Beyond the CDR3, the reference TRBV14 and TRBJ2-1 genes provide the residues; the full variable domain reads: EAGVTQFPSHSVIEKGQTVTLRCDPISGHDNLYWYRRVMGKEIKFLLHFVKESKQDESGMPNNRFLAERTGGTYSTLKVQPAELEDSGVYFCASSQEENEQFFGPGTRLTVL.